This passage covers 30 T cell receptor beta chains from one sample sequenced in a study of Tregs in tolerant kidney transplant recipients. The repertoire was sequenced with immunoSEQ multiplex PCR; TCRdb's copy has only in-frame clones and lacks some. The sample shows about 73,000 clones, 95% to 98% of them seen only once. The sample was CD4+ T cells from blood, taken before the transplant. These receptors originate from a human donor who received a combined kidney and bone marrow transplant.

The J gene is TRBJ2-3, the V gene TRBV6-5; D may be TRBD1 (6 bases). CDR1 MNHEY and CDR2 SVGAGI come from the germline V gene. V shed 6 bases and J shed 1 base, with 14 bases lying between them. The CDR3 length is 15 residues. The CDR3 is CASSRGLTGTDTQYF. CDR3 bases: TGTGCCAGCAGCAGGGGCCTAACAGGCACAGATACGCAGTATTTT.

In its sample, this clone was seen a few times. The rearrangement joins TRBV2 to TRBJ1-1; 7 bases are shared with TRBD1. CDR3 length: 14 amino acids. Germline lookup yields CDR1 SNHLY and CDR2 FYNNEI. J lost 3 bases, V lost 4 bases, and 5 bases had no gene match. The CDR3 nucleotides are TGTGCCAGCAGTGTAGGGGGCCGTTACACTGAAGCTTTCTTT. The encoded protein is CASSVGGRYTEAFF.

V is TRBV30 and J is TRBJ2-5; 8 nucleotides align to TRBD1. The CDR3 contains 12 residues. Germline V CDR1 and CDR2: GTSNPN, SVGIG (reference sequence). V dropped 6 bases and J dropped 4; count of bases not matched to a gene: 4. CDR3 residues: CACDRGGETQYF. The CDR3, as DNA: TGTGCCTGCGACAGGGGAGGAGAGACCCAGTACTTC. Supplemented by reference TRBV30 and TRBJ2-5, the full variable domain reads SQTIHQWPATLVQPVGSPLSLECTVEGTSNPNLYWYRQAAGRGLQLLFYSVGIGQISSEVPQNLSASRPQDRQFILSSKKLLLSDSGFYLCACDRGGETQYFGPGTRLLVL.

This chain joins TRBV2 and TRBJ2-4; maybe TRBD2 (5 bases). CDR3 length: 17 residues. The germline V and J ends were trimmed by 3 bases and 0 bases, with 15 bases remaining between them. CDR1 and CDR2 from the germline V gene are SNHLY and FYNNEI. CDR3 sequence: CASSDRLSGLAKNIQYF. CDR3 nucleotide sequence: TGTGCCAGCAGTGATCGTTTGTCCGGACTAGCCAAAAACATTCAGTACTTC.

This clone was detected once. The J gene is TRBJ2-5, the V gene TRBV4-3, with 7 positions matching TRBD1. V gave up 3 bases and J gave up 7 bases; unmatched junction bases: 11. This CDR3 contains 15 residues. Germline values: CDR1 LGHNA, CDR2 YSLEER. CDR3 sequence (DNA): TGCGCCAGCAGCCAGGCTCACAGGGGTGAGGGGACCCAGTACTTC. Translating it yields CASSQAHRGEGTQYF.

The V and J genes are TRBV7-2 and TRBJ2-3, with a possible D match to TRBD2 (6 bases). This CDR3 has 18 residues. In germline, CDR1 is SGHTA, CDR2 FQGNSA. Trimming cost V 5 bases and J 0 bases, with 21 bases left between them. The CDR3 loop reads CASSPRIHLASSTDTQYF. DNA for the CDR3: TGTGCCAGCAGCCCCCGAATCCATCTAGCGTCTAGCACAGATACGCAGTATTTT.

This chain links TRBV7-3 with TRBJ1-1; TRBD1 aligns across 11 bases. The V gene end was trimmed by 4 bases and the J gene end by 6 bases; junction bases not matched to a gene: 4. The CDR3 totals 14 residues. Germline V gene sequence: CDR1 SGHTA, CDR2 FQGTGA. The CDR3 loop is CASSSGQGVSEAFF. CDR3 coding DNA: TGTGCCAGCAGCTCGGGACAGGGGGTCTCTGAAGCTTTCTTT.

The J gene is TRBJ1-1, the V gene TRBV29-1, with 10 bases fitting TRBD1. The trim removed 6 bases at V and 2 bases at J, leaving 9 bases unmatched. CDR1 is SQVTM and CDR2 is ANQGSEA in the germline V gene. This CDR3 comprises 15 residues. The CDR3 DNA is TGCAGCGTCGGACAGGGGGGAAGGGGTAACACTGAAGCTTTCTTT. The encoded protein is CSVGQGGRGNTEAFF.

This chain connects TRBV29-1 to TRBJ1-5; maybe TRBD1 (6 bases). V dropped 6 bases and J dropped 2 bases, with 14 bases sitting between them. Germline lookup yields CDR1 SQVTM and CDR2 ANQGSEA. This CDR3 is built from 14 residues. In nucleotides, the CDR3 is TGCAGCGTCACGGGGGGGGCAGGCAATCAGCCCCAGCATTTT. It codes for CSVTGGAGNQPQHF.

The chain employs TRBV4-1 and TRBJ2-7; TRBD2 might be the D (5 bases). CDR1 MGHRA and CDR2 YSYEKL come from the germline V gene. CDR3 size: 17 residues. Deletions cut 2 bases from V and 0 bases from J, with 17 bases between. CDR3 DNA: TGCGCCAGCAGCCAACATCCGAGAGGACTCCCCTCCTACGAGCAGTACTTC. The encoded protein is CASSQHPRGLPSYEQYF.

This rearrangement joins TRBV29-1 to TRBJ1-3; weak D call: TRBD1 (5 bases). This CDR3 contains 16 residues. The germline V gene has CDR1 SQVTM and CDR2 ANQGSEA. The V end was cut by 4 bases, the J end by 0 bases, with 16 bases between. The CDR3 reads CSVASVGLSSGNTIYF. In DNA form, the CDR3 reads TGCAGCGTTGCATCAGTGGGACTGTCCTCTGGAAACACCATATATTTT.

This clone was seen once. This sequence joins TRBV18 and TRBJ1-1; perhaps TRBD1 as D (6 bases). V was shortened by 2 bases and J by 8 bases, with 12 bases between the two germline ends. This CDR3 has 13 residues. Germline CDR1 and CDR2: KGHSH and LQKENI. CDR3 sequence (DNA): TGTGCCAGCTCACCAATTCGACAGGAGGAAGCTTTCTTT. Its protein product is CASSPIRQEEAFF.

The gene calls are TRBV30 and TRBJ2-5; 7 positions match TRBD1. Germline V CDR1 and CDR2: GTSNPN, SVGIG (reference sequence). The CDR3 extends over 14 amino acids. V lost 0 bases and J lost 4; bases outside the gene matches: 5. The CDR3 nucleotides are TGTGCCTGGAGTGTAAAGGGGGCAGGAGAGACCCAGTACTTC. Its protein is CAWSVKGAGETQYF.

The gene calls are TRBV7-2 and TRBJ2-7; TRBD1 aligns across 10 bases. The CDR3 covers 16 residues. The V gene's germline CDR1 is SGHTA and CDR2 FQGNSA. V lost 5 bases to trimming and J lost 4 bases; unmatched junction nucleotides: 11. CDR3 loop: CASSPRDRGGGYEQYF. Here the CDR3 DNA reads TGTGCCAGCAGCCCCCGGGACAGGGGTGGCGGGTACGAGCAGTACTTC.

The chain employs TRBV6-1 and TRBJ2-7; 8 nucleotides align to TRBD2. J lost 3 bases, V lost 2 bases, and 6 bases had no gene match. Germline V gives CDR1 MNHNS, CDR2 SASEGT. The CDR3 runs to 15 residues. The CDR3 here is CASSEPGLVGYEQYF. The CDR3 coding sequence is TGTGCCAGCAGTGAACCGGGACTAGTGGGCTACGAGCAGTACTTC.

The chain carries TRBV10-2 and TRBJ1-3; 7 nucleotides align to TRBD1. Germline V gives CDR1 WSHSY, CDR2 SAAADI. The CDR3 is 14 amino acids. V shed 7 bases and J 4 bases; nucleotides not matched to a gene: 7. CDR3 coding DNA: TGCGCCAGCAACACAGGGGTGGCGGGAAACACCATATATTTT. Encoded protein: CASNTGVAGNTIYF.

The rearrangement links TRBV21-1 to TRBJ2-6; TRBD2, the table's D call, lacks a check against the DNA. TRBV21-1 is listed as a pseudogene. The CDR3 totals 18 residues. The CDR3 loop reads CASSKRLAGSSGANVLTF. The CDR3 nucleotides read TGTGCCAGCAGCAAACGACTAGCGGGTAGCTCTGGGGCCAACGTCCTGACTTTC.

The V call is TRBV7-3, the J call TRBJ2-1; 9 bases align to TRBD1. This CDR3 contains 13 residues. Germline V gene lookup returns CDR1 SGHTA and CDR2 FQGTGA. Unmatched junction bases numbered 0, after V lost 2 bases and J lost 7 bases. This CDR3 is CASSLGTGNEQFF. For the CDR3, the DNA is TGTGCCAGCAGCTTAGGGACAGGGAATGAGCAGTTCTTC.

V gene TRBV28 combines with J gene TRBJ2-7; D remains ambiguous. This CDR3 is 14 amino acids long. Germline V gene data show CDR1 as MDHEN and CDR2 as SYDVKM. The V end lost 7 bases, the J end lost 0 bases, and 13 bases lay between the germline ends. The CDR3 nucleotides are TGTGCCAGCACCCTCCTCGGTAGCTCCTACGAGCAGTACTTC. It encodes CASTLLGSSYEQYF.

The J gene is TRBJ2-3, the V gene TRBV28; D remains unclear. V was shortened by 6 bases and J by 0 bases, with 10 bases between the two germline ends. The CDR3 is made up of 14 amino acids. Germline V gene lookup returns CDR1 MDHEN and CDR2 SYDVKM. The CDR3 nucleotides are TGTGCCAGCAGCCTACCCGGGAGCACAGATACGCAGTATTTT. Translated: CASSLPGSTDTQYF.

CDR3 bases: TGTGCCTGGAGTCTGGGGGGGCCTTATGGCTACACCTTC. This encodes CAWSLGGPYGYTF. J is TRBJ1-2 and V is TRBV30, with D possibly matching TRBD1 (6 bases). The V end lost 2 bases, the J end lost 5 bases, and 12 bases lay between the germline ends. This CDR3 spans 13 amino acids. From germline, CDR1 is GTSNPN and CDR2 SVGIG (reference sequence).

The chain recombines TRBV5-1 with TRBJ2-2, with TRBD1 identical over 8 bases. This CDR3 contains 16 residues. Germline loops: CDR1 SGHRS, CDR2 YFSETQ. The J segment lost 3 bases and the V segment lost 4 bases, leaving 8 bases of the junction unmatched. CDR3 nucleotide sequence: TGCGCCAGCAGCCCGTTAGTGGGACAGGACACCGGGGAGCTGTTTTTT. Translating it yields CASSPLVGQDTGELFF.

The chain carries TRBV5-4 and TRBJ2-1; D uncertain. The CDR3 is 15 amino acids. Trimming pared 0 bases from V and 0 bases from J, leaving 7 bases between. CDR1 and CDR2 from the germline V gene are SGHNT and YYREEE (reference sequence). In DNA form, the CDR3 reads TGTGCCAGCAGCTTGGGTGCACTCTCCTACAATGAGCAGTTCTTC. This sequence encodes CASSLGALSYNEQFF.

The count of this clone is one. The DNA for the CDR3 is TGCGCCAGCAAGGAACAGGGAGCGCGAGAGACCCAGTACTTC. It codes for CASKEQGARETQYF. The rearrangement links TRBV5-1 to TRBJ2-5, with TRBD1 as a possible D gene (6 bases). CDR3 length: 14 residues. Trimming removed 6 bases at V and 4 bases at J, with 16 bases between. Germline CDR1 is SGHRS and CDR2 is YFSETQ. Supplemented by reference TRBV5-1 and TRBJ2-5, the full variable domain reads KAGVTQTPRYLIKTRGQQVTLSCSPISGHRSVSWYQQTPGQGLQFLFEYFSETQRNKGNFPGRFSGRQFSNSRSEMNVSTLELGDSALYLCASKEQGARETQYFGPGTRLLVL.

The chain links TRBV5-1 to TRBJ1-1, with a weak D call TRBD1 (6 bases). Germline V gene sequence: CDR1 SGHRS, CDR2 YFSETQ. V lost 0 bases to trimming and J lost 0 bases, with 12 bases between them. CDR3 size: 16 residues. The CDR3 bases are TGCGCCAGCAGCTTGGCCGGGACACGCATGAACACTGAAGCTTTCTTT. Protein product: CASSLAGTRMNTEAFF.

This rearrangement joins TRBV7-2 to TRBJ2-1, with TRBD2 as a possible D gene (5 bases). This CDR3 spans 13 amino acids. Germline V lookup: CDR1 SGHTA, CDR2 FQGNSA. V lost 7 bases to trimming and J lost 9 bases, with 16 bases between them. The CDR3 reads CASKDSFRSEQFF. The CDR3 nucleotides read TGTGCCAGCAAGGACTCCTTCAGGAGTGAGCAGTTCTTC. The full variable domain, its missing parts supplied by reference TRBV7-2 and TRBJ2-1, is GAGVSQSPSNKVTEKGKDVELRCDPISGHTALYWYRQSLGQGLEFLIYFQGNSAPDKSGLPSDRFSAERTGGSVSTLTIQRTQQEDSAVYLCASKDSFRSEQFFGPGTRLTVL.

The chain carries TRBV18 and TRBJ2-2, with D unclear. Germline values: CDR1 KGHSH, CDR2 LQKENI. V lost 1 base and J lost 0, with 3 bases in between. This CDR3 spans 14 amino acids. The CDR3 is CASSPLANTGELFF. CDR3 coding DNA: TGTGCCAGCTCACCACTAGCGAACACCGGGGAGCTGTTTTTT.

The V and J genes are TRBV7-6 and TRBJ1-1; D uncertain. V was trimmed by 3 bases and J by 1 base, leaving 9 bases between them. Germline CDR1 SGHVS, CDR2 FNYEAQ. The CDR3 runs to 14 residues. The CDR3 is CASSFSPGNTEAFF. CDR3 DNA: TGTGCCAGCAGCTTTAGTCCGGGGAACACTGAAGCTTTCTTT. Variable domain in full (rest from reference TRBV7-6 and TRBJ1-1): GAGVSQSPRYKVTKRGQDVALRCDPISGHVSLYWYRQALGQGPEFLTYFNYEAQQDKSGLPNDRFSAERPEGSISTLTIQRTEQRDSAMYRCASSFSPGNTEAFFGQGTRLTVV.

The chain joins TRBV11-2 to TRBJ2-7, with D tentatively TRBD2 (6 bases). V was trimmed by 3 bases and J by 6 bases, leaving 15 bases between them. The CDR3 runs 14 residues. The germline V gene has CDR1 SGHAT and CDR2 FQNNGV. CDR3 coding DNA: TGTGCCAGCAGCTTTGCCACGGGGGTCCTCGAGCAGTACTTC. Its protein product is CASSFATGVLEQYF.

V is TRBV11-2 and J is TRBJ2-7, with 7 bases identical to TRBD1. V dropped 5 bases and J dropped 5; count of bases not matched to a gene: 6. The V gene's germline CDR1 is SGHAT and CDR2 FQNNGV. CDR3 length equals 13 residues. The CDR3 loop is CASSVTGANEQYF. For the CDR3, the DNA is TGTGCCAGCAGCGTAACAGGGGCCAACGAGCAGTACTTC.